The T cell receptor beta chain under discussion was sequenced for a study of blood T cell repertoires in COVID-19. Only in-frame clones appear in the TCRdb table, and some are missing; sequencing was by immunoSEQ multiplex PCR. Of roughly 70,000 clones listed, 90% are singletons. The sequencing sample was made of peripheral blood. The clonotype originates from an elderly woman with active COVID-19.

CDR3 coding DNA: TGCGCCAGCAGCCAAGGAGGGAGCGGGGGTTACAATGAGCAGTTCTTC. Protein sequence: CASSQGGSGGYNEQFF. The chain couples TRBV4-3 to TRBJ2-1, with TRBD2 matching 8 bases. The germline CDR1 and CDR2 sequences are LGHNA and YSLEER. This CDR3 has 16 residues. V was pared by 1 base and J by 4 bases, with 6 bases of the junction left unmatched.